These 15 T cell receptor beta chains were sequenced from one sample in a study of blood T cell repertoires in COVID-19. TCRdb's copy holds only in-frame clones and misses some; the assay was immunoSEQ multiplex PCR. Of 65,000 to 70,000 clones in the sample, approximately 84% were seen once. Source material: peripheral blood. These receptors were taken from a woman aged 60-75 years with acute or convalescent COVID-19.

The chain combines TRBV30 with TRBJ2-3, with D tentatively TRBD2 (5 bases). Looked up from germline, CDR1 is GTSNPN and CDR2 is SVGIG (reference sequence). CDR3 length: 12 residues. Between the trimmed V and J ends, which lost 3 bases and 7 bases, there was a span of 11 bases. DNA of the CDR3: TGTGCCTGGAGGGCCCCGGGGAATACGCAGTATTTT. This translates into CAWRAPGNTQYF.

The gene calls are TRBV3-1 (or the pseudogene TRBV3-2) and TRBJ2-1; D possibly corresponds to TRBD2 (5 bases). The CDR3 spans 14 residues. Trimming cost V 4 bases and J 7 bases, with 14 bases left between them. Germline values: CDR1 LGHDT, CDR2 YNNKEL (reference sequence). As DNA, the CDR3 is TGTGCCAGCAGCCGGCTAGCTGGAAGTAATGAGCAGTTCTTC. It yields the protein CASSRLAGSNEQFF.

This chain uses TRBV24-1 with TRBJ2-1; D is perhaps TRBD2 (5 bases). CDR1 is KGHDR, CDR2 SFDVKD, per germline. CDR3 length equals 13 residues. V was clipped by 1 base and J by 6 bases, with 6 bases between them. CDR3 protein: CATSDFGVNEQFF. CDR3 nucleotides: TGTGCCACCAGTGATTTCGGGGTCAATGAGCAGTTCTTC.

This chain connects TRBV7-9 to TRBJ2-3; TRBD2 agrees at 10 bases. Germline assignment: CDR1 SEHNR and CDR2 FQNEAQ (reference sequence). There are 13 residues in the CDR3. The junction had 2 bases not matched to a gene; V was cut back by 10 bases and J by 1 base. CDR3: CATLAGGTDTQYF. CDR3 bases: TGTGCCACCCTAGCGGGGGGCACAGATACGCAGTATTTT.

V gene TRBV18 combines with J gene TRBJ2-7; the match to TRBD1 covers 8 bases. CDR3 size: 15 residues. Per germline, CDR1 KGHSH and CDR2 LQKENI. V gave up 3 bases and J gave up 0 bases; unmatched junction bases: 4. The CDR3 loop is CASSPTGAISYEQYF. The CDR3 DNA reads as TGTGCCAGCTCACCGACAGGGGCAATCTCCTACGAGCAGTACTTC. The full variable domain, completed using reference TRBV18 and TRBJ2-7, is NAGVMQNPRHLVRRRGQEARLRCSPMKGHSHVYWYRQLPEEGLKFMVYLQKENIIDESGMPKERFSAEFPKEGPSILRIQQVVRGDSAAYFCASSPTGAISYEQYFGPGTRLTVT.

This chain connects TRBV6-1 to TRBJ1-2; 11 positions match TRBD1. Germline CDR1 and CDR2: MNHNS and SASEGT. V was pared by 4 bases and J by 6 bases, with 13 bases of the junction left unmatched. CDR3 length: 17 residues. CDR3 sequence reads: CASSGDRGGSSLDGYTF. Here the CDR3 DNA reads TGTGCCAGCAGTGGGGACAGGGGGGGTAGTTCTCTTGATGGCTACACCTTC.

The chain recombines TRBV6-5 with TRBJ2-1; D is perhaps TRBD2 (7 bases). Germline CDR1 reads MNHEY; CDR2 reads SVGAGI. Trimming pared 8 bases from V and 7 bases from J, leaving 18 bases between. This CDR3 spans 14 amino acids. DNA for the CDR3: TGTGCCAGCGTCCTAGGGGGGACTACAAATGAGCAGTTCTTC. Protein product: CASVLGGTTNEQFF.

The genes are TRBV5-1 and TRBJ2-3; 10 bases match TRBD1. This CDR3 is built from 16 residues. Per germline, CDR1 SGHRS and CDR2 YFSETQ. Trimming took 4 bases from V and 7 from J; bases not matched to a gene: 12. CDR3 coding DNA: TGCGCCAGCAGCCCCTCAACGGGACAGGGGTATTATACGCAGTATTTT. As protein: CASSPSTGQGYYTQYF.

The chain is built from TRBV10-3 and TRBJ1-5, with TRBD1 matching 8 bases. The CDR3 is 16 residues long. Germline V CDR1 and CDR2: ENHRY, SYGVKD. V trimming: 0 bases; J trimming: 6 bases; junction bases outside the gene matches: 7. CDR3 amino acids: CAISESWPGGVQPQHF. CDR3 in DNA: TGTGCCATCAGTGAGTCATGGCCAGGGGGCGTTCAGCCCCAGCATTTT.

V gene TRBV12-3 or TRBV12-4 combines with J gene TRBJ1-2, with a possible D match to TRBD1 (6 bases). CDR3 length equals 12 residues. Trimming removed 7 bases at V and 8 bases at J, with 14 bases between. The CDR3 nucleotides read TGTGCCAGCAATACAGGGTTCGGAGGCTACACCTTC. As protein: CASNTGFGGYTF.

The sample holds one count of this clone. The chain carries TRBV2 and TRBJ2-1; 7 nucleotides line up with TRBD2. Unmatched junction bases numbered 9, after V lost 1 base and J lost 3 bases. The CDR3 length is 17 residues. In germline, CDR1 is SNHLY, CDR2 FYNNEI. DNA for the CDR3: TGTGCCAGCAGTGAAGGTTGGTTGGCGGGGGTCTACAATGAGCAGTTCTTC. It specifies CASSEGWLAGVYNEQFF.

V usage is TRBV4-1 and J usage is TRBJ1-2; tentatively, D is TRBD1 (6 bases). Germline lookup yields CDR1 MGHRA and CDR2 YSYEKL. This CDR3 has 15 amino acids. V lost 4 bases and J lost 3, with 15 bases in between. Here the CDR3 reads CASSRTYEGDYGYTF. Here the CDR3 DNA reads TGCGCCAGCAGCCGAACGTACGAGGGGGACTATGGCTACACCTTC.

The rearrangement joins TRBV6-1 to TRBJ2-3; the match to TRBD2 covers 11 bases. The ends lost 4 bases at V and 0 bases at J; junction bases unmatched: 6. Per germline, CDR1 MNHNS and CDR2 SASEGT. The CDR3 totals 17 residues. In nucleotides, the CDR3 is TGTGCCAGCAGTGTACTAGCGGGAGACCCCAGCACAGATACGCAGTATTTT. Translation gives CASSVLAGDPSTDTQYF.

The chain joins TRBV5-4 to TRBJ2-3, with D perhaps matching TRBD2 (5 bases). The CDR3 loop spans 15 amino acids. Per germline, CDR1 SGHNT and CDR2 YYREEE (reference sequence). V lost 3 bases and J lost 3, with 14 bases in between. The CDR3, as DNA: TGTGCCAGCAGCTCCCCCGGGGTTGGGACAGATACGCAGTATTTT. This gives the protein CASSSPGVGTDTQYF.

The CDR3 nucleotides read TGTGCCAGCAGCAAACCTAGCGGGGCTAACACCGGGGAGCTGTTTTTT. Protein sequence: CASSKPSGANTGELFF. The genes are TRBV3-1 (or the pseudogene TRBV3-2) and TRBJ2-2; 9 bases line up with TRBD2. The CDR3 spans 16 residues. The V gene's germline CDR1 is LGHDT and CDR2 YNNKEL (reference sequence). V lost 5 bases to trimming and J lost 2 bases; unmatched junction nucleotides: 6.